This T cell receptor (beta chain) was observed in a study of blood T cell repertoires in COVID-19. Study in general: Some COVID-19 samples were acute and others convalescent; all came from the United States, Italy and Spain. PBMCs, B-cell-depleted T cells, or T cells provided the cDNA or gDNA that made up the material.

In the original workflow: Estimated nucleated cell counts came from reference gene primer amplification. Method: immunoSEQ multiplex PCR; TCRdb's copy keeps in-frame clones and lacks some. V and J calls and clone size are given by that table; D and trimming were obtained from the DNA. The sample carries about 59,000 clones, around 81% recorded once. Germline V lookup: CDR1 MNHEY, CDR2 SVGAGI. Trimming removed 1 base from V and 5 bases from J, with 12 bases in between. The CDR3 covers 14 residues. Material for sequencing was peripheral blood. The chain links TRBV6-5 to TRBJ2-7, with no clear D. This TCR was sampled from a man in his sixties with acute or convalescent COVID-19. The CDR3 coding sequence is TGTGCCAGCAGTTACTTTAGAGGATCCAACGAGCAGTACTTC. Translated: CASSYFRGSNEQYF.